This T cell receptor beta chain was sequenced during a study of T-cell memory formation after mild COVID-19. Overall study context: TCR clusters were mostly confined to one donor each. General study points: In pre-infection memory, a portion of responding clones appeared, which suggested that cross-reactive memory joined. Clones contracting over day 15 to 85 were CD4/CD8 balanced, with later expanders leaning CD4+.

This clonotype was picked up a small number of times. The antigen is not known. Each CDR3 protein is one row after TCRdb ran MiXCR on the 5' RACE reads. The table shows about 430,000 distinct CDR3 sequences, with 15% to 20% occurring only once. CDR1 is SGHRS, CDR2 YFSETQ, per germline. Trimming shortened V by 0 bases and J by 2 bases, and 6 bases separated the two germline ends. The CDR3 sequence is 13 residues long. The clonotype originates from a man between 18 and 35 years old who had mild COVID-19 (a few samples of this study predate the infection). Cell type and time point are not known. The rearrangement links TRBV5-1 to TRBJ2-7; D unresolved. Sequenced material: PBMCs or a T cell subset sorted from them (not recorded which). CDR3 protein: CASSLGDAYEQYV. DNA for the CDR3: TGCGCCAGCAGCTTGGGAGACGCCTACGAGCAGTACGTC.